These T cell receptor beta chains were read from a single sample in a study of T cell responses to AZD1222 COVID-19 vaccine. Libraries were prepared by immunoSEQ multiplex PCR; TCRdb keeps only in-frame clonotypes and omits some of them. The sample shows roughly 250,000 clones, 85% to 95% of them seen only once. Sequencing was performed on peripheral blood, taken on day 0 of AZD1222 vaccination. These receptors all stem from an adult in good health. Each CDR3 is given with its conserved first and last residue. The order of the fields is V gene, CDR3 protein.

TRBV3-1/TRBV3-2	CASSSTDRGNGYIF
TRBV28	CASNIRSAVSGNTIYF
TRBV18	CASSAGLAGEGELFF
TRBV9	CASSVDAGVTSYEQYF
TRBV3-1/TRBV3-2	CASSGGSYEQYF
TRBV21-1	CASSKIIRAGGPYEQYF
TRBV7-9	CASSLGEANYGYTF
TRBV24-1	CATSDLYRGPPGEQFF
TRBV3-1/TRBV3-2	CASSPVEGSPLHF
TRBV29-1	CSVGLAGYTDTQYF
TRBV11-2	CASSLAQGYGYTF
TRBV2	CASSKGGASQPQHF
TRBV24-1	CATSDGGNSYEQYF
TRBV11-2	CASSPGQARGTDTQYF
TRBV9	CASSGSGSSYNEQFF
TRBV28	CASTLLMNTEAFF
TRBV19	CASRPPQWEGDTNQPQHF
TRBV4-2	CASSQDLKVGGYGYTF
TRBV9	CASSPRASGVGIYGYTF
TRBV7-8	CASSFRTGGYHEQYF